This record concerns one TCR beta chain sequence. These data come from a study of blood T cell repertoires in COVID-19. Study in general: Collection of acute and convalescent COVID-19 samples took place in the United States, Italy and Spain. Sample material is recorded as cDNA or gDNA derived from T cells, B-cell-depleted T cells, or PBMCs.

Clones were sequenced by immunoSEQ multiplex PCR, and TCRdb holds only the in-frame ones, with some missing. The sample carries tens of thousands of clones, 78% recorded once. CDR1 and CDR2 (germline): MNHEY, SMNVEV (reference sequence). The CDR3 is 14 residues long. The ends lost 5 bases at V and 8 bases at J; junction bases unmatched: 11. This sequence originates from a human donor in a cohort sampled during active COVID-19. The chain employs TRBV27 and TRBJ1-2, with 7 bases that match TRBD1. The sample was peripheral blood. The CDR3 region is CASSPGDSPRGYTF. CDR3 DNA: TGTGCCAGCAGTCCAGGGGACAGCCCCAGGGGCTACACCTTC.